This paragraph covers one T cell receptor beta chain sequence. No antigen is known for it. This could be a read error, since a much larger clone is one nucleotide away. These data are taken from a study of T cells in Graves' hyperthyroidism and ophthalmopathy. Study outcomes and limitations: The model made its ophthalmopathy prediction, and onset followed a median around 6.5 months later.

The investigators amplified TCR beta CDR3 regions from RNA transcripts. The HTBI primer set served for first-round RT-PCR of the TCR CDR3. TCRdb independently ran MiXCR on the multiplex PCR reads; one entry per CDR3 protein. Here the sample spans 450,000 to 700,000 distinct CDR3 sequences, 35% to 55% being singletons. Uncontrolled infections, other autoimmune diseases, pregnancy or lactation led to exclusion of patients. The diagnostic basis comprised clinical symptoms, serum thyroxine and TRAb, thyroid ultrasound and orbital computed tomography. Germline loops: CDR1 MNHEY, CDR2 SVGAGI. The CDR3 length is 13 residues.

The sequenced sample consisted of peripheral blood or thyroid tissue (not recorded which). The chain employs TRBV6-5 and TRBJ1-2; no definite D call. This receptor was taken from a woman aged 18-29 years with Graves' hyperthyroidism. As DNA, the CDR3 is TGTGCCAGCAGTTACGGGAATAACTATGGCTACGCCTTC. Translating gives CASSYGNNYGYAF.